This T cell receptor beta chain was sequenced in a study of blood T cell repertoires in COVID-19 (dated by TCRdb to between 2020 and 2021). Study-level background: Collaborator samples came from the United States, Italy and Spain and covered acute and convalescent phases of COVID-19. The material from the prospective study consisted of cDNA or gDNA derived from T cells, B-cell-depleted T cells, or PBMCs. Deeply sampled blood TCRbeta repertoires from subjects exposed to, actively infected with, or recovered from COVID-19 were included in the dataset. The repertoires were released in a freely available public database meant as a resource for research on the immune response to SARS-CoV-2. The samples were drawn from two sources: the first 160 participants of the ongoing ImmuneRACE study, and 1,254 subjects contributed by 6 global collaborators. A de-identified subject ID, COVID-19 status, age in years and sex were almost always included in the sample metadata. Where HLA class I and class II types were available, the types were taken from metadata supplied by the sample provider, not from assay-based typing.

Paper-wide results and their limitations: The quantity of clinical and demographic metadata differed by source and by participant and was supplied without curation.

Turning to this clone: The target of this receptor is not known. No much larger clone is present one base from it, and per-base qualities are unavailable.

The immunoSEQ Assay, a bias-controlled multiplex PCR, was used to amplify TCRbeta CDR3 regions from genomic DNA. In the authors' own workflow: Nucleated cell counts per sample were estimated from amplification of reference gene primers within the assay. To quantify the absolute abundance of each unique TCRbeta CDR3 rearrangement, sequence reads were collapsed and filtered. For each sample, productive Simpson clonality was calculated as the square root of Simpson's diversity index over productive rearrangements. This immuneACCESS table, as held by TCRdb, lists in-frame sequences with V and J called but not all clones. Of the missing ones, under half trace to an unresolved V gene in checked studies; the others have no known cause. The DNA gave D and trimming, while V, J and clone size come from that table. The sample table contains 200,000 to 300,000 clones; only one count was recorded for about four fifths of them. Around 7.2% of the sample rests with the top ten.

One collaborating source in Seattle enrolled patients while the patients were actively infected and followed the patients over time throughout the course of disease. Whole blood was collected in K2EDTA tubes by collaborating institutions according to the institutions' own protocols. For TCRbeta analysis, collaborators shipped samples in one of three forms: frozen whole blood, isolated PBMCs, or DNA extracted from either of those sample types. The sequence came from a woman older than 75 with COVID-19, enrolled during active disease. Sequencing was performed on peripheral blood.

The DNA sequence reads TGTGCCAGCAGTTCTGGACTAGCGGGGAGGGAGCAGTACTTC. Translated, this gives CASSSGLAGREQYF. This chain joins TRBV5-5 to TRBJ2-7; TRBD2 aligns with 12 central bases. Taken from the germline V gene (reference sequence), the CDR1 and CDR2 loops are SGHKS and YYEKEE. V loses 5 bases at its end and J loses 7 bases; junction bases beyond the gene matches: 7. There are 14 amino acids in the CDR3, from cysteine to phenylalanine inclusive. Kept here is only the CDR3 DNA, which spans 42 bases and is read in frame from base 1.